Presented here are 5 T cell receptor beta chains from one specimen sequenced in a study of PD-1 blockade in classical Hodgkin lymphoma. The time point was: cycle 4 day 1 (C4D1), after about 6 weeks of nivolumab. In every patient, relapse followed autologous stem cell transplantation, while exposure to brentuximab vedotin differed. Only in-frame clones appear in the TCRdb table, and some are missing; sequencing was by immunoSEQ multiplex PCR. The sample has 40,000 to 50,000 clones; 69% are singletons. The specimen was peripheral blood mononuclear cells (PBMCs), collected before the fourth cycle of nivolumab. The source of these receptors is a human donor with classical Hodgkin lymphoma.

This clone occurred once. The chain combines TRBV25-1 with TRBJ1-2, with a tentative D call TRBD1 (6 bases). Germline V gene lookup returns CDR1 MGHDK and CDR2 SYGVNS. The CDR3 runs to 15 residues. Trimming took off 7 bases at V and 1 base at J, with 16 bases between the two ends. The CDR3 DNA sequence: TGTGCCAGCACTGGGGGCCCGAGATTTAACTATGGCTACACCTTC. Translating gives CASTGGPRFNYGYTF.

This clone was observed a handful of times. The V call is TRBV27, the J call TRBJ1-6; D may be TRBD1 (5 bases). V dropped 6 bases and J dropped 6 bases, with 15 bases sitting between them. This CDR3 is 15 amino acids long. Germline V gene sequence: CDR1 MNHEY, CDR2 SMNVEV (reference sequence). DNA of the CDR3: TGTGCCAGCAGCCCTGGGGCTTGGTCTAATTCACCCCTCCACTTT. Translated, it gives CASSPGAWSNSPLHF.

The chain combines TRBV7-3 with TRBJ2-2; D gene uncertain. The CDR3 consists of 16 residues. Trimming took 2 bases from V and 0 from J, leaving 10 bases between them. Germline CDR1 SGHTA, CDR2 FQGTGA. The DNA of the CDR3 is TGTGCCAGCAGCTTAGACGGTGGGGCGAACACCGGGGAGCTGTTTTTT. Translated, it gives CASSLDGGANTGELFF.

This clone was picked up one time. V gene TRBV7-2 combines with J gene TRBJ2-7; tentatively, D is TRBD1 (6 bases). Looked up from germline, CDR1 is SGHTA and CDR2 is FQGNSA. The CDR3 is 15 amino acids. Trimming removed 1 base at V and 0 bases at J, with 10 bases between. The CDR3 bases are TGTGCCAGCAGCTTAGGACAGGTTAGCTCCTACGAGCAGTACTTC. It specifies CASSLGQVSSYEQYF.

This rearrangement joins TRBV5-6 to TRBJ1-2, with a weak D call TRBD1 (6 bases). The CDR3 has 15 amino acids. Germline V gene data show CDR1 as SGHDT and CDR2 as YYEEEE. Deletions cut 2 bases from V and 4 bases from J, with 15 bases between. The CDR3 loop is CASSLGRPGVYGYTF. The CDR3 nucleotides are TGTGCCAGCAGCTTAGGTAGGCCAGGGGTCTATGGCTACACCTTC.